This is a list of T cell receptor beta chains from one sample in a study of control samples from healthy donors and cancer patients. Assay used: immunoSEQ multiplex PCR; TCRdb lists only in-frame clones, some missing. The repertoire has 250,000 to 300,000 clones, roughly 82% of them found once; the top ten carry about an eighth. Material: PBMCs. These receptors originate from a woman between 55 and 75 years old with lung cancer. Each CDR3 is given with its conserved first and last residue. The D gene is left open where the match is weak. Clone sizes are given selectively: once, few, many, or a class where the clone is expanded.

>TRBV5-1|TRBJ2-3|TRBD2|NA
TGCGCCAGCAGCTTGAATGCGGGGGGCACAGATACGCAGTATTTT
CASSLNAGGTDTQYF
>TRBV5-6|TRBJ2-6|NA|NA
TGTGCCAGCAGCTGGACAACGGGCTCTGGGGCCAACGTCCTGACTTTC
CASSWTTGSGANVLTF
>TRBV3-1/TRBV3-2|TRBJ1-2|TRBD1|NA
TGTGCCAGCAGCCAAGAGGGACAGTATGGCTACACCTTC
CASSQEGQYGYTF
>TRBV12-3/TRBV12-4|TRBJ1-2|NA|NA
TGTGCCAGCACCCCTGACACGGGAGGCTACACCTTC
CASTPDTGGYTF
>TRBV9|TRBJ2-5|NA|once
TGTGCCAGCAGCGTAGGGGGTGGAGAGACCCAGTACTTC
CASSVGGGETQYF
>TRBV5-4|TRBJ2-1|NA|NA
TGTGCCAGCTCACCTTCCTCGGACAGCAACAATGAGCAGTTCTTC
CASSPSSDSNNEQFF
>TRBV19|TRBJ2-6|TRBD1|few
TGTGCCAGTAAAGAACAGGGGGCGGGTGGGGCCAACGTCCTGACTTTC
CASKEQGAGGANVLTF
>TRBV19|TRBJ1-1|NA|NA
TGTGCCACTCTGGACTGGGACACTGAAGCTTTCTTT
CATLDWDTEAFF
>TRBV19|TRBJ1-6|NA|NA
TGTGCCAGTAGTATCGCCGGGCCGAATTCACCCCTCCACTTT
CASSIAGPNSPLHF
>TRBV28|TRBJ2-3|TRBD2|NA
TGTGCCAGCCGCCTCCCCGGGCAGGATGGGGGAGGGGATACGCAGTATTTT
CASRLPGQDGGGDTQYF
>TRBV2|TRBJ2-2|NA|NA
TGTGCCAGCCAGGGGGGCTACCCGAACACCGGGGAGCTGTTTTTT
CASQGGYPNTGELFF
>TRBV18|TRBJ2-3|NA|NA
TGTGCCAGCTCACCACCGTCGGGCACAGATACGCAGTATTTT
CASSPPSGTDTQYF
>TRBV19|TRBJ2-3|TRBD2|NA
TGTGCCAGTAGTATTTTCGCTAGCGGGGGCACAGATACGCAGTATTTT
CASSIFASGGTDTQYF
>TRBV2|TRBJ1-1|TRBD1|NA
TGTGCCAGCAGGGGACAGGGTGAGACTGAAGCTTTCTTT
CASRGQGETEAFF
>TRBV7-6|TRBJ1-1|NA|NA
TGTGCCAGCAGCTTACAGGGCGGGAACACTGAAGCTTTCTTT
CASSLQGGNTEAFF
>TRBV28|TRBJ2-3|TRBD1|few
TGTGCCAGCAGCCGACAGGGGGGGACAGATACGCAGTATTTT
CASSRQGGTDTQYF
>TRBV11-2|TRBJ2-7|TRBD1|NA
TGTGCCAGCAGCTTAGAGCAGGGGGCGCTGGCCGAGCAGTACTTC
CASSLEQGALAEQYF
>TRBV5-1|TRBJ1-3|NA|NA
TGCGCCAGCAGCTTGGGAGCGACATCCGGAAACACCATATATTTT
CASSLGATSGNTIYF
>TRBV5-1|TRBJ1-3|NA|NA
TGCGCCAGCAGCTCCTTACGGGACTCTGGAAACACCATATATTTT
CASSSLRDSGNTIYF
>TRBV5-1|TRBJ1-3|TRBD1|NA
TGCGCCAGCAGACCAGGGGGCGCCTCTGGAAACACCATATATTTT
CASRPGGASGNTIYF
>TRBV5-8|TRBJ1-1|TRBD1|NA
TGTGCCAGCAGACCTACAGGGGTAGCTGAAGCTTTCTTT
CASRPTGVAEAFF
>TRBV5-1|TRBJ2-3|TRBD1|once
TGCGCCAGCAGCTTGAACAGGGGGACAGATACGCAGTATTTT
CASSLNRGTDTQYF
>TRBV19|TRBJ1-2|NA|NA
TGTGCCAGTAGTATGCCAGGGTTTGTCTATGGCTACACCTTC
CASSMPGFVYGYTF